This TCR beta chain was documented in a study of blood T cells in healthy people across ages. Notes on the study in general: The study lacked donor CMV status, which possibly confounded expanded clonotype changes.

The CDR3 length is 16 residues. Germline values: CDR1 SNHLY, CDR2 FYNNEI. Trimming left V 6 bases short and J 0 bases short, with 15 bases between. Concerning this clonotype itself: As yet, its antigen is unknown.

Using a J-beta primer mix together with a sample-barcoded 5' primer, a second PCR was run for about 6 to 12 cycles. TCRdb re-derived calls from the 5' RACE reads in MiXCR, one entry per CDR3 protein. Of hundreds of thousands of distinct CDR3 sequences listed, roughly 49% were seen once; the top ten hold 25% to 35%. The TCR sequence derives from a woman in her fifties or sixties in good health. The chain combines TRBV2 with TRBJ2-1; D is possibly TRBD1 or TRBD2 (6 bases each). Sequencing was done on a sample of blood. In DNA form, the CDR3 reads TGTGCCAGCAGGCTAGAGGGGGGATACTCCTACAATGAGCAGTTCTTC. Amino acids: CASRLEGGYSYNEQFF.